The clone carrying this T cell receptor (beta chain) was seen a few times. Its specificity is unknown. The germline gives CDR1 GTSNPN, CDR2 SVGIG (reference sequence). The CDR3 loop spans 15 amino acids. The germline V and J ends were trimmed by 4 bases and 0 bases, with 13 bases remaining between them. This record comes from a study of CD8+ T cells in alopecia areata. Whole-study results and caveats: With tofacitinib ongoing, many expanded lesional clones persisted in both scalp and blood.

RNA extraction was followed by reverse transcription into cDNA, which acted as the sequencing template. Generated by immunoSEQ multiplex PCR, the TCRdb table keeps only in-frame clones and is missing some. The sample carries around 190,000 clones, less than 70% recorded once. Treatment described: oral pan-JAK inhibitor, 5-10 mg twice daily. Alopecia areata patients had lesional scalp punch biopsies and peripheral blood taken from them. The chain has TRBV30 and TRBJ1-3; TRBD1 is a possible D gene (5 bases). Sequencing was performed on CD4+ T cells sorted from blood, taken at week 49, from a patient treated with tofacitinib. The TCR was taken from a human donor with alopecia areata. The CDR3 region is CAWTAGPSSGNTIYF. As DNA, the CDR3 is TGTGCCTGGACGGCAGGGCCGAGCTCTGGAAACACCATATATTTT.